This T cell receptor beta chain was observed in a study of blood T cell repertoires in COVID-19. Profiling relied on immunoSEQ multiplex PCR, and the TCRdb table lists in-frame clones only, not all of them. The data hold about 250,000 clones, with 85% to 90% observed a single time. This sequence originates from a man aged 35-49 years who had recovered from COVID-19. Sequencing used PBMCs or T cells enriched from blood (not recorded which).

The CDR3 region is CASSEYRELETQYF. The CDR3 DNA reads TGTGCCAGCAGTGAATATCGAGAATTGGAGACCCAGTACTTC. The chain carries TRBV25-1 and TRBJ2-5; D unclear. Trimming removed 0 bases at V and 5 bases at J, with 10 bases between. The germline CDR1 and CDR2 sequences are MGHDK and SYGVNS. CDR3 length equals 14 residues.